The present T cell receptor (beta chain) was sequenced within a study of blood T cell repertoires in COVID-19. Across the study: From the United States, Italy and Spain came samples of acute and convalescent COVID-19. PBMCs, B-cell-depleted T cells, or T cells provided the cDNA or gDNA that made up the material.

As handled by the study authors: Reference gene primer amplification yielded estimated nucleated cell counts. Assay: immunoSEQ multiplex PCR; the TCRdb copy retains only in-frame clones and omits some. V and J calls and clone size follow that table, whereas D and trimming were derived from the DNA. The data contain some 200,000 clones, roughly 80% of them singletons. Germline loops: CDR1 KGHSH, CDR2 LQKENI. CDR3 length equals 13 residues. V dropped 4 bases and J dropped 4; count of bases not matched to a gene: 2. This receptor was taken from a woman in her thirties or forties with acute or convalescent COVID-19. The sequenced material came from peripheral blood. This chain links TRBV18 with TRBJ2-7; TRBD1 agrees at 9 bases. CDR3 residues: CASSHGTGYEQYF. The CDR3 DNA reads as TGTGCCAGCTCACACGGGACAGGGTACGAGCAGTACTTC.